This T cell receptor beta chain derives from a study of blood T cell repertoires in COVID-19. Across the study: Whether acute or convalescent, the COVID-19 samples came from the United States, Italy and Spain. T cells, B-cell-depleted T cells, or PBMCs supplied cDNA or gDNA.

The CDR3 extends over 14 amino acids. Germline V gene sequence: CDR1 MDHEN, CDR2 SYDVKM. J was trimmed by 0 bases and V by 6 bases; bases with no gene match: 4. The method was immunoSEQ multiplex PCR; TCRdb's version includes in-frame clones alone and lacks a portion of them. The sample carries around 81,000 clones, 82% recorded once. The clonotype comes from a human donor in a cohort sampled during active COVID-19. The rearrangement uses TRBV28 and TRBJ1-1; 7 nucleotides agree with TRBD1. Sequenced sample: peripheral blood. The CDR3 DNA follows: TGTGCCAGCAGCTCGGGACAGTTGAACACTGAAGCTTTCTTT. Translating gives CASSSGQLNTEAFF.